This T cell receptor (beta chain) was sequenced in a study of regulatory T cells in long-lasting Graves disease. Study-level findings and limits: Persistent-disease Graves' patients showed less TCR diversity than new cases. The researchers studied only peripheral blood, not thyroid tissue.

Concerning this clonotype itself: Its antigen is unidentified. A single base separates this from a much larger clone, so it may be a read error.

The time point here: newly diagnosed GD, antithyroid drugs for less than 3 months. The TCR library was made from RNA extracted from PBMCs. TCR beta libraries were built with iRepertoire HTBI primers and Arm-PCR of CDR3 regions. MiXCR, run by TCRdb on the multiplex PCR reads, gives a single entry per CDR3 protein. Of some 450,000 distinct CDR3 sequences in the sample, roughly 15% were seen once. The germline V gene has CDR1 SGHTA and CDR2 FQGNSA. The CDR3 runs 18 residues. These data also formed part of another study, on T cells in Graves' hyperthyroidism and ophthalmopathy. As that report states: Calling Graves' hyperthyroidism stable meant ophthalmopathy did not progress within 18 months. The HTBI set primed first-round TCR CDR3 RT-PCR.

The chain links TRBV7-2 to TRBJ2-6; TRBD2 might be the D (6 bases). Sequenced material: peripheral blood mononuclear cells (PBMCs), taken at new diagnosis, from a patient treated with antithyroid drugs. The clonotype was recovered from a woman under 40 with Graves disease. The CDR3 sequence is CASSLGLGTVPGTNVLTF. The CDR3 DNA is TGTGCCAGCAGCTTAGGTCTGGGGACTGTCCCTGGGACCAACGTCCTGACTTTC.